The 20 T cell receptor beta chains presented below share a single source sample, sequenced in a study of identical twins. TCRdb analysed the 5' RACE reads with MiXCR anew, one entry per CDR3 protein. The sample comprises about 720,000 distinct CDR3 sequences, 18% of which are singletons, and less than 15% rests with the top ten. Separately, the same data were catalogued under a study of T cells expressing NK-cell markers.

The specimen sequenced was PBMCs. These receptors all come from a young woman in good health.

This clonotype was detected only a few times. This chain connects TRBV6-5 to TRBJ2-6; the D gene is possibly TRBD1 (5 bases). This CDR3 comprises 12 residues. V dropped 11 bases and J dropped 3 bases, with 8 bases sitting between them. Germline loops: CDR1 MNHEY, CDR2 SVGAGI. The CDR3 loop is CAVRVGANVLTF. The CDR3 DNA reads TGTGCCGTCAGGGTTGGGGCCAACGTCCTGACTTTC.

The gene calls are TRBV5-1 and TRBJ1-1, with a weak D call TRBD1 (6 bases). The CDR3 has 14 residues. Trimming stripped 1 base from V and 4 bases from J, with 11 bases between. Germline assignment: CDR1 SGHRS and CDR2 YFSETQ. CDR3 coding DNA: TGCGCCAGCAGCTTGACAGGGTTGGGCACTGAAGCTTTCTTT. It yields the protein CASSLTGLGTEAFF. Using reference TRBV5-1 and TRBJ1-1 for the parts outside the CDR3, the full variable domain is KAGVTQTPRYLIKTRGQQVTLSCSPISGHRSVSWYQQTPGQGLQFLFEYFSETQRNKGNFPGRFSGRQFSNSRSEMNVSTLELGDSALYLCASSLTGLGTEAFFGQGTRLTVV.

CDR3 amino acids: CASGQTSYNEQFF. The CDR3 nucleotides read TGTGCCAGCGGACAGACCTCCTACAATGAGCAGTTCTTC. The rearrangement links TRBV18 to TRBJ2-1, with D perhaps TRBD1 (6 bases). Germline V gene data show CDR1 as KGHSH and CDR2 as LQKENI. V was pared by 8 bases and J by 0 bases, with 8 bases between. The CDR3 is made up of 13 amino acids. Complete variable domain (other parts from reference TRBV18 and TRBJ2-1): NAGVMQNPRHLVRRRGQEARLRCSPMKGHSHVYWYRQLPEEGLKFMVYLQKENIIDESGMPKERFSAEFPKEGPSILRIQQVVRGDSAAYFCASGQTSYNEQFFGPGTRLTVL.

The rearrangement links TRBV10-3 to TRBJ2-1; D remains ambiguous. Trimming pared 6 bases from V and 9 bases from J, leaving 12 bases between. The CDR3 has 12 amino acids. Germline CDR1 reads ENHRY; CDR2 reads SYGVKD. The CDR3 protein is CAISELVGEQFF. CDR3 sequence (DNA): TGTGCCATCAGCGAATTGGTAGGTGAGCAGTTCTTC.

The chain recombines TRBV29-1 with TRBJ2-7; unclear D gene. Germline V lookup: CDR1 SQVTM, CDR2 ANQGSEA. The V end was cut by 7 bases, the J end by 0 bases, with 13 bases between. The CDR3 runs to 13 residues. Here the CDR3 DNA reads TGCAGCGCAATTATGGTTCCCTCCTACGAGCAGTACTTC. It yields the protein CSAIMVPSYEQYF.

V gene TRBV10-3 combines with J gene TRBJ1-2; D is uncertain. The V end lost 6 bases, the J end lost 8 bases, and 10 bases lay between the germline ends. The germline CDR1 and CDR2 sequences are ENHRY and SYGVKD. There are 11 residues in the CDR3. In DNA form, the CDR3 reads TGTGCCATCAGAGGAAAAAAGGGCTACACCTTC. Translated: CAIRGKKGYTF.

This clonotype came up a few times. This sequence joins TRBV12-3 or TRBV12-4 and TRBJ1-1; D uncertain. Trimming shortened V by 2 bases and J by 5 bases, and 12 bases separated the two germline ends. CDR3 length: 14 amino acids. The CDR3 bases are TGTGCCAGCAGTTTATGGAAGGCATGGACTGAAGCTTTCTTT. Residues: CASSLWKAWTEAFF.

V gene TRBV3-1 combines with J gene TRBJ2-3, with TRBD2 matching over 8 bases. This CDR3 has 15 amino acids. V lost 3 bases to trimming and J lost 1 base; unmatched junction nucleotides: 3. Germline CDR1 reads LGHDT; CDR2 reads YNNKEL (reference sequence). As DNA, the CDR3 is TGTGCCAGCAGCCATGGACTAGCAGGCACAGATACGCAGTATTTT. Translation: CASSHGLAGTDTQYF.

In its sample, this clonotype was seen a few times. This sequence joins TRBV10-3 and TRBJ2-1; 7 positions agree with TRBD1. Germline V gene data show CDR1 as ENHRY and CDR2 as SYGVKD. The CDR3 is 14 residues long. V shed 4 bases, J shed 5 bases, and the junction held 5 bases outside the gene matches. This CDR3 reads CAISAGTANNEQFF. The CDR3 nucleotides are TGTGCCATCAGTGCGGGGACAGCGAACAATGAGCAGTTCTTC.

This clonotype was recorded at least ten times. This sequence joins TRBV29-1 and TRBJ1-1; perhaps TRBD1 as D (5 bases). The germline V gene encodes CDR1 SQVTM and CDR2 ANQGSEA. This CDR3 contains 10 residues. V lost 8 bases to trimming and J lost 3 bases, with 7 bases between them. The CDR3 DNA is TGCAGCACGGGGGACACTGAAGCTTTCTTT. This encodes CSTGDTEAFF.

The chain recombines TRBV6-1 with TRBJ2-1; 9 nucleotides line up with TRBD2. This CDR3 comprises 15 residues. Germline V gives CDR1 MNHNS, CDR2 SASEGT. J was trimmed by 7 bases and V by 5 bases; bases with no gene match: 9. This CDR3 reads CASSLPGTSTNEQFF. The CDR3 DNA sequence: TGTGCCAGCAGTCTCCCCGGGACTAGCACAAATGAGCAGTTCTTC.

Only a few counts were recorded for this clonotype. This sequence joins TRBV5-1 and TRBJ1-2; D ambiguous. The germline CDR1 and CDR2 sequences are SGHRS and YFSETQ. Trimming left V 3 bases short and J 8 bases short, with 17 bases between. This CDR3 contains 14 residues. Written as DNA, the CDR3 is TGCGCCAGCAGCTCTGAATCCAGCCGGCGGGGCTACACCTTC. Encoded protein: CASSSESSRRGYTF. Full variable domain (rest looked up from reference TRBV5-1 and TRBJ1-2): KAGVTQTPRYLIKTRGQQVTLSCSPISGHRSVSWYQQTPGQGLQFLFEYFSETQRNKGNFPGRFSGRQFSNSRSEMNVSTLELGDSALYLCASSSESSRRGYTFGSGTRLTVV.

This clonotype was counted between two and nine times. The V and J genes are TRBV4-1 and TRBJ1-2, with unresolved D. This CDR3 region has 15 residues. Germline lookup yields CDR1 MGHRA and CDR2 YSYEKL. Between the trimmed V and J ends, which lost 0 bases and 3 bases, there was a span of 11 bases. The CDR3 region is CASSQEINRYYGYTF. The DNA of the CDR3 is TGCGCCAGCAGCCAAGAGATAAATCGCTACTATGGCTACACCTTC.

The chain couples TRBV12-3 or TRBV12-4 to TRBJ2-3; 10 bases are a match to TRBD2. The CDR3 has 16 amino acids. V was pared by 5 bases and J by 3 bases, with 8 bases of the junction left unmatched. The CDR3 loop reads CASSLQIAGGTDTQYF. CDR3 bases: TGTGCCAGCAGTCTACAGATAGCGGGGGGAACAGATACGCAGTATTTT.

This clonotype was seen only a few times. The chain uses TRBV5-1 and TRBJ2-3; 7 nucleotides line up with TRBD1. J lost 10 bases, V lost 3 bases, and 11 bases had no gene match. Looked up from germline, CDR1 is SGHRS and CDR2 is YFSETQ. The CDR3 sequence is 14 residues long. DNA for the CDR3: TGCGCCAGCAGCTCTCCCGCGACAGGGAGTTCGCAGTATTTT. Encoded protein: CASSSPATGSSQYF.

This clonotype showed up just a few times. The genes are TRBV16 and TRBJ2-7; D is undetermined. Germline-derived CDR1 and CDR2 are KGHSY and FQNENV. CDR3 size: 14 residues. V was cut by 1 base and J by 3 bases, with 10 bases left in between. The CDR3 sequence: CASSQWNTIYEQYF. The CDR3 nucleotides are TGTGCCAGCAGCCAATGGAACACGATCTACGAGCAGTACTTC.

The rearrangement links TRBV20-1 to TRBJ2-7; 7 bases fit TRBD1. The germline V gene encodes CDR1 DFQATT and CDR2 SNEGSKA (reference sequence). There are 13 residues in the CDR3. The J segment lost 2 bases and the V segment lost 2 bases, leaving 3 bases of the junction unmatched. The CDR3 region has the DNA TGCAGTGCTAGATACAGGGGCACCTACGAGCAGTACTTC. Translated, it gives CSARYRGTYEQYF.

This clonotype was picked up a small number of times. The CDR3 nucleotides are TGCAGCGATACAGGGTACCCTGAAGCTTTCTTT. Its protein product is CSDTGYPEAFF. The V gene is TRBV29-1, the J gene TRBJ1-1, with D maybe TRBD1 (6 bases). Germline V CDR1 and CDR2: SQVTM, ANQGSEA. This CDR3 is built from 11 residues. With 7 bases removed from V and 6 bases from J, the gap between germline ends came to 12 bases.

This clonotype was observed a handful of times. The CDR3 protein is CASSQTGTVRTDTQYF. DNA for the CDR3: TGTGCCAGCAGCCAGACAGGGACGGTTCGCACAGATACGCAGTATTTT. The chain has TRBV6-1 and TRBJ2-3; 7 bases align to TRBD1. The V segment lost 6 bases and the J segment 1 base; nucleotides outside the gene matches: 10. CDR1 MNHNS and CDR2 SASEGT come from the germline V gene. CDR3 size: 16 residues.

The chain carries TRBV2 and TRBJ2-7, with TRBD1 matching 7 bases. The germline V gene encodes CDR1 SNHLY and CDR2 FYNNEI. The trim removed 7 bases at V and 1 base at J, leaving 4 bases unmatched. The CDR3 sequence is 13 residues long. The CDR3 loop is CASITGESYEQYF. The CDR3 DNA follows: TGTGCCAGCATTACAGGGGAGTCCTACGAGCAGTACTTC.